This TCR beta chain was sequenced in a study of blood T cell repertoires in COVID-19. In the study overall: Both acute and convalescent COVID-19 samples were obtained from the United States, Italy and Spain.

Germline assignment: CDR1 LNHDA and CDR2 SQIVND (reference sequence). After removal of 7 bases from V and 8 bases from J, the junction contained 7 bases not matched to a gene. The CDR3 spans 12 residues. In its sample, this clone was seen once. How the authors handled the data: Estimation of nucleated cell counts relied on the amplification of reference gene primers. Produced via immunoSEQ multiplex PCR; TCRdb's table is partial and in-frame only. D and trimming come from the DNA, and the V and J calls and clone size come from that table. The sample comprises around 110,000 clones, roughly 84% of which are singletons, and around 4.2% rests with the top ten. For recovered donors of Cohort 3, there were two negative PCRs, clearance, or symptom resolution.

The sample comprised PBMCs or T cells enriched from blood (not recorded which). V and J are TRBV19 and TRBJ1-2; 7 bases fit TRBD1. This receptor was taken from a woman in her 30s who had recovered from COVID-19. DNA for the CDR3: TGTGCCAGTAACAACAGGGGAGAGGGCTACACCTTC. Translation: CASNNRGEGYTF.